This is a list of T cell receptor beta chains from one sample in a study of blood T cell repertoires in COVID-19. The assay was immunoSEQ multiplex PCR, and TCRdb's table has in-frame clones only and misses some. The sample includes over 200,000 clones, 84% of them seen just once. Sequencing was done on a sample of PBMCs or T cells enriched from blood (not recorded which). Receptors originate from a man aged 55-75 years who had recovered from COVID-19. Each CDR3 is given with its conserved first and last residue. The D gene is left open where the match is weak.

V gene: TRBV5-1
CDR3 length: 14
D gene: TRBD1
J gene: TRBJ1-6
CDR3 DNA: TGCGCCAGCAGACTACAGGGGAATTCTTCACCCCTCCACTTT
CDR3 protein: CASRLQGNSSPLHF

V gene: TRBV7-9
CDR3 length: 11
D gene: .
J gene: TRBJ1-2
CDR3 DNA: TGTGCCAGCAGCTCCGACAAACCCGCTCTATTC
CDR3 protein: CASSSDKPALF

V gene: TRBV19
CDR3 length: 13
D gene: TRBD1
J gene: TRBJ1-1
CDR3 DNA: TGTGCCAGTAGTGGGGACAGGGAAACTGAAGCTTTCTTT
CDR3 protein: CASSGDRETEAFF

V gene: TRBV7-6
CDR3 length: 13
D gene: .
J gene: TRBJ1-1
CDR3 DNA: TGTGCCAGCAGCTTAAGTGGACAGACTGAAGCTTTCTTT
CDR3 protein: CASSLSGQTEAFF

V gene: TRBV6-4
CDR3 length: 15
D gene: .
J gene: TRBJ1-1
CDR3 DNA: TGTGCCAGCAGTGCCGAGGCGTCAGCGAACACTGAAGCTTTCTTT
CDR3 protein: CASSAEASANTEAFF

V gene: TRBV11-1
CDR3 length: 13
D gene: .
J gene: TRBJ1-6
CDR3 DNA: TGTGCCAGCAGCTGGGTTCGAGGTTCACCCCTCCACTTT
CDR3 protein: CASSWVRGSPLHF

V gene: TRBV5-1
CDR3 length: 16
D gene: .
J gene: TRBJ1-4
CDR3 DNA: TGCGCCAGCAGCTTGGCGAGTTATACGGGAAATGAAAAACTGTTTTTT
CDR3 protein: CASSLASYTGNEKLFF

V gene: TRBV19
CDR3 length: 12
D gene: .
J gene: TRBJ2-4
CDR3 DNA: TGTGCCAGTACATACGACAGAAACATTCAGTACTTC
CDR3 protein: CASTYDRNIQYF

V gene: TRBV5-4
CDR3 length: 14
D gene: .
J gene: TRBJ1-1
CDR3 DNA: TGTGCCAGCAGCTGGGCCCACCGAAACACTGAAGCTTTCTTT
CDR3 protein: CASSWAHRNTEAFF

V gene: TRBV2
CDR3 length: 14
D gene: TRBD2
J gene: TRBJ2-1
CDR3 DNA: TGTGCCAGCAGCCGACTAGCGGGGGTAGAAGAGCAGTTCTTC
CDR3 protein: CASSRLAGVEEQFF